This T cell receptor (beta chain) emerged from a study of post-analysis software for immune sequencing data. Whole-study results and caveats: Among roughly 5 TRBV segments more frequent in patients than controls were TRBV5-6, TRBV5-1 and TRBV20-1.

A remark on this clonotype: Antigen: not known.

Each TCR beta cDNA library carried unique molecular identifiers. TCRdb re-analysed the PCR reads in MiXCR, keeping a single row per CDR3 protein. Of about 540,000 distinct CDR3 sequences listed, 30% to 40% are singletons. The V segment lost 3 bases and the J segment 4 bases; nucleotides outside the gene matches: 9. Germline loops: CDR1 MNHNS, CDR2 SASEGT. The CDR3 consists of 17 residues. The origin of this receptor is a girl between 2 and 17 years old with multiple sclerosis. This rearrangement joins TRBV6-1 to TRBJ1-2; 12 bases are a match to TRBD1. The source material was blood. The CDR3 region has the DNA TGTGCCAGCAGTGAGCCGGGACAGGGGGCATTTTCCTATGGCTACACCTTC. Amino acid sequence: CASSEPGQGAFSYGYTF.